This is a list of T cell receptor beta chains from one sample in a study of cytomegalovirus exposure and HLA in healthy donors. Profiling relied on immunoSEQ multiplex PCR, and the TCRdb table lists in-frame clones only, not all of them. The sample contains more than 90,000 clones, 65% to 75% of which appear only once. The sample taken for sequencing was PBMCs. The source is a woman between 40 and 55 years old in good health and CMV-seronegative. CDR3s include the opening cysteine and the closing phenylalanine or tryptophan. A D gene is named only where the DNA matches it firmly. Clone size is given for some rows only: seen once, a few or many times, or a class if the clone is expanded.

v_gene,d_gene,j_gene,abundance,CDR3nt,CDR3aa
TRBV2,.,TRBJ2-7,.,TGTGCCAGCAGTGACCGAGAGGTCGAACGGTACTTC,CASSDREVERYF
TRBV7-2,TRBD1,TRBJ1-3,once,TGTGCCAGCAGCGTTACAGGGGGCTCAGGAAACACCATATATTTT,CASSVTGGSGNTIYF
TRBV27,TRBD2,TRBJ2-4,.,TGTGCCAGCAGTACCCTGACTAGCGGGGTAAACATTCAGTACTTC,CASSTLTSGVNIQYF
TRBV19,TRBD1,TRBJ2-7,.,TGTGCCAGTAGTCCCGACAGGGGCTGCGAGCAGTACTTC,CASSPDRGCEQYF
TRBV19,.,TRBJ2-7,few,TGTGCCAGTAGTATAGGGGGCTTATACGAGCAGTACTTC,CASSIGGLYEQYF
TRBV30,.,TRBJ2-3,once,TGTGCCTGGACCCTAAGGAGCGGCAACACAGATACGCAGTATTTT,CAWTLRSGNTDTQYF
TRBV4-3,TRBD2,TRBJ2-1,.,TGCGCCAGCAGCCAAGTGAGCGGGGGGGCCAAGTTCTTC,CASSQVSGGAKFF
TRBV14,.,TRBJ2-6,.,TGTGCCAGCAGCCTTGACAGCTCTGGGGCCAACGTCCTGACTTTC,CASSLDSSGANVLTF
TRBV5-1,TRBD2,TRBJ2-1,few,TGCGCCAGCAGTAGATTTCCGGGGGGTGAGCAGTTCTTC,CASSRFPGGEQFF
TRBV4-1,.,TRBJ2-3,.,TGCGCCAGCAGCACCCGAGACAGTCAGTATACGCAGTATTTT,CASSTRDSQYTQYF
TRBV6-5,TRBD1,TRBJ2-2,.,TGTGCCAGCAGTTCCTGGACAGGGTTCACCGGGGAGCTGTTTTTT,CASSSWTGFTGELFF
TRBV15,.,TRBJ2-2,.,TGTGCCACCAGCAGAGTTAGAAACACCGGGGAGCTGTTTTTT,CATSRVRNTGELFF
TRBV7-8,.,TRBJ1-5,.,TGTGCCAGCAGCACCCACACCAGCAATCAGCCCCAGCATTTT,CASSTHTSNQPQHF
TRBV5-1,.,TRBJ2-3,.,TGCGCCAGCAGCTTGGGAGGGCGGGCAAGCACAGATACGCAGTATTTT,CASSLGGRASTDTQYF
TRBV5-8,.,TRBJ2-3,.,TGTGCCAGCAGCCGTACAGGCCGCACAGATACGCAGTATTTT,CASSRTGRTDTQYF
TRBV9,.,TRBJ2-3,.,TGTGCCAGCAGCGTTGCGAAGCTTCGTACAGATACGCAGTATTTT,CASSVAKLRTDTQYF
TRBV7-9,.,TRBJ2-7,once,TGTTCCAGCAGCTGGGCGGGAAGCTACGAGCAGTACTTC,CSSSWAGSYEQYF
TRBV30,.,TRBJ2-5,.,TGTGCCTGGAGTGTACCTGTGACAAACCAAGAGACCCAGTACTTC,CAWSVPVTNQETQYF
TRBV28,TRBD2,TRBJ2-7,.,TGTGCCAGCAGGCCCCCGGGACTAGCGGCTGGGGAGCAGTACTTC,CASRPPGLAAGEQYF
TRBV7-9,.,TRBJ1-1,.,TGTTCCAGCAGCCCGACAGTTGAAGCTTTCTTT,CSSSPTVEAFF
TRBV19,TRBD1,TRBJ2-5,.,TGTGCCAGTAGCGACAGGGGGCGAAAGGTAGAGCAGTACTTC,CASSDRGRKVEQYF
TRBV5-4,.,TRBJ2-7,.,TGTGCCAGCAGCCAGGGGCCCTTATCCTACGAGCAGTACTTC,CASSQGPLSYEQYF
TRBV2,.,TRBJ2-7,.,TGTGCCAGCCAACTCACTTACGAGCAGTACTTC,CASQLTYEQYF
TRBV6-1,.,TRBJ2-7,.,TGTGCCAGCAGCGGGGGCGAGCAGTACTTC,CASSGGEQYF
TRBV15,.,TRBJ2-1,.,TGTGCCACCAGCAGGATGCTAGGCAGATCATTCTACAATGAGCAGTTCTTC,CATSRMLGRSFYNEQFF
TRBV2,.,TRBJ1-4,few,TGTGCCAGCAGTGAACCCGCGACAGAGTCGAATGAAAAACTGTTTTTT,CASSEPATESNEKLFF
TRBV7-9,.,TRBJ1-4,.,TGTGCCAGCAGCTCCCCGGGGGGGGCTGAAAAACTGTTTTTT,CASSSPGGAEKLFF
TRBV5-4,TRBD2,TRBJ2-3,.,TGTGCCAGCAGCTTCCCTAGCGGAACCACAGATACGCAGTATTTT,CASSFPSGTTDTQYF
TRBV9,TRBD1,TRBJ1-4,once,TGTGCCAGCAGCGTGACAGGGGAGGTTGAAAAACTGTTTTTT,CASSVTGEVEKLFF
TRBV6-5,.,TRBJ2-3,.,TGTGCCAGCAGTTACGGACTGAACACAGATACGCAGTATTTT,CASSYGLNTDTQYF
TRBV7-9,.,TRBJ2-1,few,TGTGCCAGCACCCCCCCCGGTAACTCCTACAATGAGCAGTTCTTC,CASTPPGNSYNEQFF
TRBV7-9,TRBD1,TRBJ2-2,.,TGTGCCAGCAGCCGCGGGACAGGGGGCCCGTTCACCGGGGAGCTGTTTTTT,CASSRGTGGPFTGELFF
TRBV5-1,.,TRBJ2-5,.,TGCGCCAGCACCCTAGGGGGCCAAGAGACCCAGTACTTC,CASTLGGQETQYF
TRBV11-2,TRBD2,TRBJ2-5,.,TGTGCCAGCAGCCGAATAGCGGGGGGCAGGGAGCAGTACTTC,CASSRIAGGREQYF
TRBV19,TRBD2,TRBJ2-7,few,TGTGCCAGTAGTAAGACTAGCGGGAACCCCTACGAGCAGTACTTC,CASSKTSGNPYEQYF
TRBV11-1,.,TRBJ2-5,.,TGTGCCAGCACCTCACCTGGACTCACAATGGAGACCCAGTACTTC,CASTSPGLTMETQYF
TRBV7-9,TRBD2,TRBJ2-7,.,TGTTCCAGCAGCTTAGCGGGGGGGCCATACGAGCAGTACTTC,CSSSLAGGPYEQYF
TRBV11-3,TRBD1,TRBJ2-2,.,TGTGCCAGCAGCCCGACAGGGCTCGGGGAGCTGTTTTTT,CASSPTGLGELFF
TRBV5-1,TRBD2,TRBJ2-3,.,TGCGCCAGCAGCTTGCGGCTCGGGGGGAACACAGATACGCAGTATTTT,CASSLRLGGNTDTQYF
TRBV4-1,.,TRBJ1-3,.,TGCGCCAGCAGCCAAGATATTACACACTCTGGAAACACCATATATTTT,CASSQDITHSGNTIYF
TRBV5-1,.,TRBJ1-2,.,TGCGCCAGCAGCTTCCTTAGCGATGGCTACACCTTC,CASSFLSDGYTF
TRBV9,.,TRBJ2-5,.,TGTGCCAGCAGCAACTATCAAGAGACCCAGTACTTC,CASSNYQETQYF
TRBV6-5,TRBD1,TRBJ1-1,.,TGTGCCAGCAGATCTAAGGGGGCCGGCACTGAAGCTTTCTTT,CASRSKGAGTEAFF
TRBV7-3,TRBD2,TRBJ2-3,.,TGTGCCAGCAGCTCTAGCGGGAGGACCACAGATACGCAGTATTTT,CASSSSGRTTDTQYF
TRBV19,TRBD2,TRBJ2-3,.,TGTGCCAGTTCCCGAATAGCGGGGGGCTTCGCAGATACGCAGTATTTT,CASSRIAGGFADTQYF
TRBV6-5,TRBD2,TRBJ2-7,.,TGTGCCAGCAGTTACCGACTAGCGGGAGCGGACGAGCAGTACTTC,CASSYRLAGADEQYF